This paragraph reports one TCR beta chain. V trimming: 11 bases; J trimming: 7 bases; junction bases outside the gene matches: 10. Germline lookup yields CDR1 SNHLY and CDR2 FYNNEI. The CDR3 loop spans 13 amino acids. These data are taken from a study of blood T cell repertoires in COVID-19. For the study at large: Both acute and convalescent COVID-19 samples were obtained from the United States, Italy and Spain. Sources were T cells, B-cell-depleted T cells, or PBMCs; the material itself was cDNA or gDNA.

In the authors' methods: By means of reference gene primer amplification, nucleated cell counts were estimated. Some clones are missing from TCRdb's copy, which holds only in-frame ones; the method was immunoSEQ multiplex PCR. Clonal size and the V and J genes are those of that table, whereas D and trimming came from the DNA. The sample contains 100,000 to 150,000 clones, just under 80% of which appear only once. This chain joins TRBV2 and TRBJ2-1, with 8 positions matching TRBD2. What was sequenced was peripheral blood. The source of this sequence is a human donor in a cohort sampled during active COVID-19. This CDR3 reads CALIEREMNEQFF. The CDR3 DNA reads TGTGCCCTAATTGAGCGGGAGATGAATGAGCAGTTCTTC.